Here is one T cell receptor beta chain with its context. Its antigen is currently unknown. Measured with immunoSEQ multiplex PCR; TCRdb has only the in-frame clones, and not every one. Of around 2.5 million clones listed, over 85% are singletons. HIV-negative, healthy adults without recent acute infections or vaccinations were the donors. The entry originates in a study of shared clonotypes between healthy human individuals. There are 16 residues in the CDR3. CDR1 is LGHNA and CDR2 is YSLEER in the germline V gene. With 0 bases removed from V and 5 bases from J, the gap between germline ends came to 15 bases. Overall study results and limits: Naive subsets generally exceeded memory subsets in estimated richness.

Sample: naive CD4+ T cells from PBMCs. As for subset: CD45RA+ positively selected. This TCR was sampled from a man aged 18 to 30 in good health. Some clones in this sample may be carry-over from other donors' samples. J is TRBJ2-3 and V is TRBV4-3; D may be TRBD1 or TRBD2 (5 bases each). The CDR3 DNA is TGCGCCAGCAGCCAAGAATTTTACGGGACCGTAGATACGCAGTATTTT. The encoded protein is CASSQEFYGTVDTQYF.